This TCR beta chain is drawn from a study of response to subunit inactivated influenza vaccine (dated by TCRdb to the late 2010s). The study in broad terms: To follow how T cells responded to a trivalent subunit inactivated influenza vaccine, the researchers relied on deep quantitative profiling of the T cell receptor repertoire. The paper's findings and limits, for the study overall: The authors proposed that each seasonal influenza vaccination may bring in only a limited number of new T cells.

The CDR3 spans 13 residues, from the cysteine through the phenylalanine. Solely the CDR3 DNA is kept, with 39 bases framed from the first base. V is clipped by 1 base and J by 6 bases, and the sequence between their germline boundaries is 10 bases long. Based on the germline V gene (reference sequence), the CDR1 and CDR2 sequences are SGHKS and YYEKEE. Libraries were constructed by RT-PCR. The sample was run on an Illumina HiSeq 2500. TCRdb trimmed public reads at Q25 via fastp, called clones via MiXCR and kept in-frame beta chains. Every entry covers one CDR3 protein and lists the most common genes and DNA from its rows. The sample data list hundreds of thousands of distinct CDR3 sequences, and around 14% of these were observed just once. The top ten hold 11% of the sample. This clonotype showed up just a few times. Which antigen it targets is not known. Base qualities are not at hand, and no much larger clone is one base apart.

This specimen consisted of PBMCs from blood, obtained approximately 13 days after vaccination. The sequence is built from TRBV5-5 and TRBJ1-2; no D segment can be confidently identified. The receptor's source is a man between 50 and 59 years old who received an inactivated influenza vaccine. Donor details come from another sample of the same person, matched by shared clones. The nucleotides are TGTGCCAGCAGCTTGTCGGACTACGATGGCTACACCTTC. This codes for CASSLSDYDGYTF.